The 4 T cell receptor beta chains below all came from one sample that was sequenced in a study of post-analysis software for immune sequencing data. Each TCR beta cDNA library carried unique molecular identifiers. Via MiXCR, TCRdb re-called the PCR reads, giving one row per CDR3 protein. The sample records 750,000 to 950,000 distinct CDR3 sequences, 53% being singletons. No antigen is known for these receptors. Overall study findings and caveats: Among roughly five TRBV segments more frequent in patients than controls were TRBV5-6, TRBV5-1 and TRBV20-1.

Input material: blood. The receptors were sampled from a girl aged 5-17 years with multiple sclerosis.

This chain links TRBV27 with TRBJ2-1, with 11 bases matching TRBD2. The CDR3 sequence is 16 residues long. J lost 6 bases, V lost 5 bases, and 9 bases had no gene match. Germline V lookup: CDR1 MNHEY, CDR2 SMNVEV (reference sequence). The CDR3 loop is CASSHLLAGVINEQFF. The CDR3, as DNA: TGTGCCAGCAGTCATCTACTAGCGGGAGTCATCAATGAGCAGTTCTTC.

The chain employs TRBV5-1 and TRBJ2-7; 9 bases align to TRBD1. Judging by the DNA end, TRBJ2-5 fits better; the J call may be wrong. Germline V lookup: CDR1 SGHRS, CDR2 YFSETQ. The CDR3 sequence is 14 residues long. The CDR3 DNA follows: TGCGCCAGCAGTCAGGAGACAGGGGGAGAGACCCAGTACTTC. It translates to CASSQETGGETQYF.

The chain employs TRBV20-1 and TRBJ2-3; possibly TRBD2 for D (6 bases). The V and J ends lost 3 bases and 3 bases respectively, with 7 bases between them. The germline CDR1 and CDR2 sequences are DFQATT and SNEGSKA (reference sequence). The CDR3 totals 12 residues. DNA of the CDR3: TGCAGTGCTAGGCTAGCGACAGATACGCAGTATTTT. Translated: CSARLATDTQYF.

In DNA form, the CDR3 reads TGTGCCAGCAGCTTAGGGGCAGTCGGGTACAATGAGCAGTTCTTC. Translated: CASSLGAVGYNEQFF. The chain combines TRBV7-9 with TRBJ2-1; D unclear. Germline V gene sequence: CDR1 SEHNR, CDR2 FQNEAQ (reference sequence). The CDR3 sequence is 15 residues long. The germline V and J ends were trimmed by 1 base and 4 bases, with 11 bases remaining between them.